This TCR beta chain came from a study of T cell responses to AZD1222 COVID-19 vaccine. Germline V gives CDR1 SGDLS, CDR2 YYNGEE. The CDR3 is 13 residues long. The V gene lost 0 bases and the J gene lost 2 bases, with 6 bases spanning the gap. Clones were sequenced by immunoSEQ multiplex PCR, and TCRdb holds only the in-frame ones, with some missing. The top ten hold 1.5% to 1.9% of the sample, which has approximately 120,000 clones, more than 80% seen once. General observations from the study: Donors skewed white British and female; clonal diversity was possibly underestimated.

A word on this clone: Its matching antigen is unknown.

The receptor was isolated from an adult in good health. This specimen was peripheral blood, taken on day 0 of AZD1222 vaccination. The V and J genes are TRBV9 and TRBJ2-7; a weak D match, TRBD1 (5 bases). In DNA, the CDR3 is TGTGCCAGCAGCGTAGAACAGGCCTACGAGCAGTACTTC. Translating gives CASSVEQAYEQYF.